This T cell receptor (beta chain) comes out of a study of cytomegalovirus exposure and HLA in healthy donors. At the level of the study: Genetic ancestry analysis placed around 76% of the 400 or so donors that were genotyped in the Caucasian-associated cluster.

Turning to this clone: Its antigen is unknown.

The CDR3 runs 14 residues. Germline V gene data show CDR1 as SGHNT and CDR2 as YYREEE (reference sequence). V lost 0 bases to trimming and J lost 4 bases, with 10 bases between them. Broader study findings: TCR beta V- and J-gene trimming was later associated with a missense DCLRE1C variant.

It was with 60 Vbeta and 13 Jbeta primers that the PCR ran. The protocol was immunoSEQ multiplex PCR, while the TCRdb copy is restricted to in-frame clones and leaves out a portion. The table records over 150,000 clones, 60% to 80% of them present only once. The sequencing input was PBMCs. The chain combines TRBV5-4 with TRBJ2-5, with D tentatively TRBD1 (5 bases). This receptor was identified in a man aged 55-75 years in good health and CMV-seronegative. The CDR3 region is CASSLVREVETQYF. DNA for the CDR3: TGTGCCAGCAGCTTGGTCAGGGAAGTAGAGACCCAGTACTTC.